What follows describes a single T cell receptor (beta chain). This clone showed up just a few times. The specificity of this receptor is unknown. No much larger clone is present one base from it, and per-base qualities are unavailable. The library came from the immunoSEQ multiplex PCR assay. A mixture of 60 forward primers for TCR Vbeta segments and 13 reverse primers for TCR Jbeta segments was used in the multiplex PCR. The CDR3 region of rearranged TCR beta genes was amplified from genomic DNA with a multiplex PCR assay. The amplified TCR beta libraries were sequenced on the Illumina HiSeq System as 87-base-pair reads. The authors processed their data as follows. A later analysis tallied 80 million to 95 million unique TCR beta chains across the 660 or so repertoires, and about 10 million of those chains were shared by two or more donors. To remove PCR and sequencing errors, raw reads were error-corrected and collapsed into unique sequences using a nearest-neighbor algorithm that merged closely related sequences. V, D and J gene segments were assigned by aligning CDR3 sequences to IMGT reference sequences. Each retained sequence needed at least a six-nucleotide match to both a V gene segment and a J gene segment. Rearrangements were classified as productive when the CDR3 lacked stop codons and remained in frame with V and J, and all other rearrangements were classified as non-productive. Following IMGT convention, CDR3 was defined as the stretch from the second conserved V-encoded cysteine up to the conserved J-encoded phenylalanine. The earlier analysis of some 540 of the donors excluded any sequence lacking an unambiguous match to a single V gene segment. An earlier analysis of over 450 of the donors classified V segments as functional when productive rearrangements were above 56.7% and as segregating when the standard deviation between donors was above 5%. A statistical classification framework was developed to diagnose cytomegalovirus status using the catalog of TCR beta chain sequences. In a later analysis, TCR nucleotide sequences were compared against IMGT/GENE-DB human TR gene sequences so that V and J genes could be assigned. A later analysis assigned CDR3 sequences and most-parsimonious VDJ recombination scenarios with the TCRdist pipeline. In a later analysis, each TCR beta chain was defined by its CDR3 amino acid sequence together with its V-gene family, and reads lacking a unique V-gene family were excluded. A later analysis removed roughly 590 highly shared, low-generation-probability nucleotide sequences to deal with suspected cross-contamination and a sequencing artifact. In a later analysis, a clonal expansion index was calculated for each public chain from normalized within-repertoire ranks of inferred template counts. In a later analysis, generation probabilities were computed with a VDJ recombination model fitted to out-of-frame rearrangements, and the resulting probabilities were checked against IGoR. In a later analysis, TCR-TCR, TCR-HLA and TCR-CMV co-occurrence was scored with hypergeometric tests, and a repertoire-size bias correction was applied to TCR pairs. A later analysis estimated false discovery rates by permuting HLA or CMV assignments 20 times. In a later analysis, co-occurring TCRs were grouped with DBSCAN, and TCRdist sequence similarity was added when clustering was performed within HLA-allele-positive subsets. Co-occurrence clustering excluded repertoires with fewer than 30,000 or more than 120,000 public chains, plus five with anomalous nucleotide sharing. As stored in TCRdb, this immuneACCESS dataset retains in-frame rearrangements with V and J assigned. A fraction of the clones does not appear; measured against another copy, unresolved V genes explain less than half of the discrepancy, and the remainder lacks a known reason. The V and J calls and clone size come from that table; D and trimming were worked out from the DNA. Counted in this sample were roughly 160,000 clones; 70% to 85% of them appeared once. Together, the top ten hold 2% to 2.5% of the sample.

The data derive from a study of cytomegalovirus exposure and HLA in healthy donors (dated by TCRdb to between 2016 and 2019). With regard to the full study: In an earlier analysis of 587 of the donors, about 260 Gb of sequence data and 120 million or so unique TCR beta sequences from about 179 million T cells were reported. HLA typing covered class I and class II loci at four-digit resolution. A handful of DR-DQ haplotypes were handled as single units for association and clustering because linkage in the cohort was strong. Donor age, sex, ethnicity and CMV serostatus were compiled alongside the repertoire data. An earlier analysis of more than 450 of the donors used high-throughput TCR beta sequencing to judge whether each TCR beta V gene segment behaved as functional or pseudogenic. Among 300 to 500 genotyped donors of the cohort, an average of around 220,000 unique TCR beta nucleotide sequences was sequenced per donor, of which approximately 19% were non-productive. The later analysis used no new phenotypic data to find candidate immune exposures, relying instead on TCR beta sequences and their occurrence across donors. The number of typed donors differed by locus: about 629-640 for A, B, C, DRB1 and DQB1; roughly 510 for DQA1; around 580 for DPA1; and 450 to 480 for DPB1. In a later genetic analysis, genome-wide SNP genotypes for about 65% of the roughly 700 donors were used, and that subset was treated as a discovery cohort. All discovery cohort repertoires had been generated on a single sequencing platform. In a later analysis, previously published TCR beta repertoires from several hundred donors were re-analyzed and high-resolution HLA genotyping was added so that TCR occurrence patterns could be studied. An early release that covered some 640 HLA-typed donors contained about 290 gigabases of sequencing data and around 85 million unique TCR sequences. Of the 300 to 500 genotyped donors, approximately 81% were placed in the genetic ancestry cluster associated with self-reported Caucasian donors. A separate validation cohort of roughly 110 different subjects was used in addition to the approximately 640-subject first cohort. The aim of the study was to test whether cataloging public T cell receptors could identify signatures of past pathogen exposure. To predict cytomegalovirus infection status, the study combined high-throughput TCR immunosequencing, statistical association of individual TCRs with disease status, and machine learning. The study profiled the T cell repertoires of fewer than 850 subjects by immunosequencing and related them to cytomegalovirus serostatus.

The cohort consisted of 650 to 850 healthy bone marrow donors. At the time of sampling, every cohort member was nominally healthy, though immune exposures that went unrecorded were likely present. The donor was CMV seropositive and belonged to the group of 250 to 300 seropositive cohort members. Each donor provided a peripheral blood sample, and peripheral blood mononuclear cells were used for TCR beta sequencing. The Qiagen DNeasy Blood Extraction Kit was used to extract genomic DNA from the blood cell samples. What the work shows at the level of the full study, not this receptor alone: The study gave a list of roughly 150 TCR beta chains associated with cytomegalovirus. Several of the top co-occurrence clusters appeared to be linked to parvovirus B19, influenza, CMV and Epstein-Barr virus, according to a later analysis. According to a later analysis, TCR association rates differed among HLA loci, with DRB1 alleles showing the most associated TCRs and HLA-C alleles showing the fewest. The cohort was sequenced for TCR beta chains only, and without alpha or paired-chain data the features that could be detected were limited. V-gene and J-gene trimming of TCR beta chains was associated with a missense DCLRE1C variant in a later genetic analysis, and the association was replicated in an independent cohort. Sequencing depth was assumed to be roughly uniform across donors in the presence/absence analyses, though that assumption may not hold. In vitro tests confirmed that three of the cytomegalovirus-associated TCR beta chains recognize cytomegalovirus antigens. The authors suggested that the approach could potentially be generalized to other disease states and immunological phenotypes. Correlated functional status among segregating V segments might reflect linkage disequilibrium, but an unknown experimental factor could not be ruled out. According to a later genetic analysis, donors in an Asian-associated ancestry cluster had fewer N-insertions in productive TCRs than the approximately 650-donor mean. Most TCR sequences were seen in very few donors, while some public TCRs were found in many individuals. According to a later analysis, most CMV-associated TCR beta chains appeared to be HLA-restricted, and the HLA associations seemed to be driven largely by CMV exposure. The sequencing pipeline was judged likely to have produced a cluster of highly shared sequence variants as a technical artifact. A later analysis associated around 16,000 TCR beta sequences with specific HLA alleles at a false discovery rate of 0.05. In an earlier analysis of under 600 of the donors, most TCR beta V segments were observed in productive rearrangements about 90% or about 30% of the time, broadly matching IMGT annotations. Because counts were too low, seventeen rarely observed V segments, including chromosome 9 orphons, were left out of the earlier analysis of 587 of the donors. A further reported finding was that TCR beta sequences accurately predicted the HLA-A and HLA-B alleles for most subjects in the first cohort. The classifier was reported to diagnose cytomegalovirus status with high specificity and sensitivity in both the original and validation cohorts. Because HLA typing was missing for some donors at each locus, association tests included only the typed subset. A later analysis found that HLA-associated TCR beta chains were more clonally expanded and had lower generation probabilities than equally common non-associated chains. Some IMGT-functional V segments, including TRBV6-2 and TRBV6-3, could not be told apart with the 87-base-pair reads, so those segments were excluded. Assigning TCR associations to individual alleles was difficult when HLA alleles, especially DR and DQ, strongly co-occurred. Immune exposure information for the cohort was limited to CMV serostatus.

The cysteine opens and the phenylalanine closes a CDR3 of 16 amino acids. This entry keeps only the CDR3 DNA: 48 bases, framed from base 1. CDR1 SGHTS and CDR2 YDEGEE were looked up in the germline V gene. This sequence originates from a middle-aged man in good health and CMV-seropositive. Input material: PBMCs. This receptor chain uses TRBV5-8 and TRBJ2-5; 11 junctional bases match TRBD1. The DNA end lines up better with TRBJ2-7; the J call may be wrong. The sequence in DNA is TGTGCCAGCAGCTTCGTGGACAGGGGGCCAAGCTACGAGCAGTACTTC. This codes for CASSFVDRGPSYEQYF.